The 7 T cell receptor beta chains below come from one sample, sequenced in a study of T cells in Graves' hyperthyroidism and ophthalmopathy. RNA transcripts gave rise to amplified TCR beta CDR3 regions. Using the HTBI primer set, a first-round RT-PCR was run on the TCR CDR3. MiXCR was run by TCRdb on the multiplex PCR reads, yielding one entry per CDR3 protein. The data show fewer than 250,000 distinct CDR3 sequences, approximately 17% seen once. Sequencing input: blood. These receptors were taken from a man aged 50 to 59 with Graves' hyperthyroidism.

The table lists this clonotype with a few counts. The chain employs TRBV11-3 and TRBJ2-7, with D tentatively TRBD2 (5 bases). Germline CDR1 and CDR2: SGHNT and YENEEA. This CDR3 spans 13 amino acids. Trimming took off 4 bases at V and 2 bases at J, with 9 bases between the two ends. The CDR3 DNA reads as TGTGCCAGCAGCTCCCCGCGGGCCTACGAGCAGTACTTC. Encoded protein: CASSSPRAYEQYF.

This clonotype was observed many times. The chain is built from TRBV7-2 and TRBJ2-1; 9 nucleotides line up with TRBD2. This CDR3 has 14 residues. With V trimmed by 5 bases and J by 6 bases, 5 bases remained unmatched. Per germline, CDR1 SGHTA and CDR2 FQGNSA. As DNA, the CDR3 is TGTGCCAGCAGCCCTCTAGCGGGACCCAATGAGCAGTTCTTC. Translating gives CASSPLAGPNEQFF.

CDR3 protein: CASSPDRESPSNQPQHF. DNA for the CDR3: TGTGCCAGCAGTCCGGACAGGGAGTCCCCTAGCAATCAGCCCCAGCATTTT. The J gene is TRBJ1-5, the V gene TRBV28; TRBD1 matches 8 bases. This CDR3 is 17 amino acids long. Per germline, CDR1 MDHEN and CDR2 SYDVKM. The trim removed 5 bases at V and 0 bases at J, leaving 9 bases unmatched.

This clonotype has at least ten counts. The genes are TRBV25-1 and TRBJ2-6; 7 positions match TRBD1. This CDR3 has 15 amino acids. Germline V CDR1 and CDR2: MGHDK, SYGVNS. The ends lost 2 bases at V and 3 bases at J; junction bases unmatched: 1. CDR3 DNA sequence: TGTGCCAGCAGTGAAGACAGGGTTGGGGCCAACGTCCTGACTTTC. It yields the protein CASSEDRVGANVLTF.

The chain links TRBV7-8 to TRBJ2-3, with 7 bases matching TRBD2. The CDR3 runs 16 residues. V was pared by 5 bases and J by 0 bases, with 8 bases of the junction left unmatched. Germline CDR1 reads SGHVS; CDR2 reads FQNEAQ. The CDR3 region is CASSPRGGGSTDTQYF. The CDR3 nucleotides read TGTGCCAGCAGCCCTAGGGGCGGGGGTAGCACAGATACGCAGTATTTT.

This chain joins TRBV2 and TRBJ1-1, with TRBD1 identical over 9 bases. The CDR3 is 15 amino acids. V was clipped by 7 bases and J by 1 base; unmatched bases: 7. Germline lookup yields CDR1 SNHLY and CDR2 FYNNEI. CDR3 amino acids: CASTKGTGTNTEAFF. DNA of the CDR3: TGTGCCAGCACCAAGGGGACAGGGACGAACACTGAAGCTTTCTTT.

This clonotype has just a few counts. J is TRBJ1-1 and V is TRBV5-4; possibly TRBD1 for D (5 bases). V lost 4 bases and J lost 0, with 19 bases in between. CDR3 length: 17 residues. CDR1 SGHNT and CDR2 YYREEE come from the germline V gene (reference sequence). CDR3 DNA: TGTGCCAGCAGCCCGGCAAGGGGAACCGTCGTGAACACTGAAGCTTTCTTT. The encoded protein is CASSPARGTVVNTEAFF.